The rows below give T cell receptor beta chains drawn from one sample of a study of T cell repertoires in cytomegalovirus infection. TCRdb itself ran the reads through MiXCR, one entry per CDR3 protein. The sample carries 350,000 to 550,000 distinct CDR3 sequences, 31% recorded once. The material sequenced was PBMCs. Receptors originate from a human donor in good health (CMV status not recorded). Some clones in this sample may be carry-over from other donors' samples. Each CDR3 is given with its conserved first and last residue. A D gene is named only where the DNA matches it firmly. Size tells how often a clone was seen (once, few, many) or the class of an expanded clone, and some rows leave it out.

j_call: TRBJ1-2
v_call: TRBV3-1
clone_size: .
d_call: .
cdr3_nt: TGTGCCAGCAGCCAACTATCAGGGAGTGGCTACACCTTC
cdr3_aa: CASSQLSGSGYTF

j_call: TRBJ2-5
v_call: TRBV15
clone_size: few
d_call: .
cdr3_nt: TGTGCCACCAGGGGATTAAGAGGGGGGGAATACTCACTTCAAGAGACCCAGTACTTC
cdr3_aa: CATRGLRGGEYSLQETQYF

j_call: TRBJ2-7
v_call: TRBV12-3/TRBV12-4
clone_size: .
d_call: TRBD2
cdr3_nt: TGTGCCAGCACTCAAGCGGGGACTAGCGGATACTACGAGCAGTACTTC
cdr3_aa: CASTQAGTSGYYEQYF

j_call: TRBJ2-3
v_call: TRBV20-1
clone_size: .
d_call: .
cdr3_nt: TGCAGTGCTAGAGATCCAGGGTGGACAGATACGCAGTATTTT
cdr3_aa: CSARDPGWTDTQYF

j_call: TRBJ1-5
v_call: TRBV15
clone_size: .
d_call: TRBD1
cdr3_nt: TGTGCCACCAGCTCTCAGGGGGATTTCAATCAGCCCCAGCATTTT
cdr3_aa: CATSSQGDFNQPQHF

j_call: TRBJ1-3
v_call: TRBV2
clone_size: .
d_call: .
cdr3_nt: TGTGCCAGCAGGTCCGGACGGACCTCTGGAAACACCATATATTTT
cdr3_aa: CASRSGRTSGNTIYF

j_call: TRBJ1-1
v_call: TRBV7-8
clone_size: .
d_call: .
cdr3_nt: TGTGCCAGCAGCTTAAAAGCGAAAACTGAAGCTCTCTTT
cdr3_aa: CASSLKAKTEALF

j_call: TRBJ1-4
v_call: TRBV19
clone_size: .
d_call: .
cdr3_nt: TGTGCCAGTAGTATCCGTGGGAATGGGGGTGAAAAACTGTTTTTT
cdr3_aa: CASSIRGNGGEKLFF

j_call: TRBJ1-2
v_call: TRBV11-2
clone_size: many
d_call: .
cdr3_nt: TGTGCCAGCAGCTTGGGACGGAGGTTCTATGGCTACACCTTC
cdr3_aa: CASSLGRRFYGYTF

j_call: TRBJ2-7
v_call: TRBV7-2
clone_size: many
d_call: .
cdr3_nt: TGTGCCAGCAGTCCGGTAGCGAACATGGGCTACGAGCAGTACTTC
cdr3_aa: CASSPVANMGYEQYF

j_call: TRBJ2-3
v_call: TRBV7-8
clone_size: many
d_call: .
cdr3_nt: TGTGCCAGCAGCTTTTTCTTGGACAGACAATACACAGATACGCAGTATTTT
cdr3_aa: CASSFFLDRQYTDTQYF

j_call: TRBJ2-5
v_call: TRBV6-5
clone_size: .
d_call: TRBD2
cdr3_nt: TGTGCCAGCAGTTCGACTAGCGGGGGGAGCTTCGGAGCCCAGTACTTC
cdr3_aa: CASSSTSGGSFGAQYF

j_call: TRBJ2-2
v_call: TRBV14
clone_size: .
d_call: .
cdr3_nt: TGTGCCAGCAGCCAAGGCGAGAGTACGAACACCGGGGAGCTGTTTTTT
cdr3_aa: CASSQGESTNTGELFF

j_call: TRBJ2-3
v_call: TRBV7-2
clone_size: few
d_call: .
cdr3_nt: TGTGCCAGCAGCTTCCGTGCGGGGTTGGCATATACGCAGTATTTT
cdr3_aa: CASSFRAGLAYTQYF

j_call: TRBJ2-3
v_call: TRBV10-3
clone_size: few
d_call: TRBD1
cdr3_nt: TGTGCCATCAGTGAGAGGGGGCCTCCCTTGGGCGGCACAGATACGCAGTATTTT
cdr3_aa: CAISERGPPLGGTDTQYF

j_call: TRBJ1-1
v_call: TRBV7-6
clone_size: many
d_call: .
cdr3_nt: TGTGCCAGCGGGAAAGATCCGACGCGGGAAGCTTTCTTT
cdr3_aa: CASGKDPTREAFF

j_call: TRBJ2-5
v_call: TRBV29-1
clone_size: .
d_call: .
cdr3_nt: TGCAGCGTTGAAGATCTACCCACAGGGTTCCAAGAGACCCAGTACTTC
cdr3_aa: CSVEDLPTGFQETQYF

j_call: TRBJ2-5
v_call: TRBV5-1
clone_size: .
d_call: .
cdr3_nt: TGCGCCAGCAGCGTTGGTTGGGGGAATCTCCAAGAGACCCAGTACTTC
cdr3_aa: CASSVGWGNLQETQYF

j_call: TRBJ1-6
v_call: TRBV7-6
clone_size: .
d_call: .
cdr3_nt: TGTGCCAGCAGCTTAGAAGCCAGGGCTTATTCACCCCTCCACTTT
cdr3_aa: CASSLEARAYSPLHF

j_call: TRBJ1-2
v_call: TRBV5-5
clone_size: .
d_call: .
cdr3_nt: TGTGCCAGCAGCCCGGACACGGGGAGACAAGGCTACACCTTC
cdr3_aa: CASSPDTGRQGYTF

j_call: TRBJ1-6
v_call: TRBV2
clone_size: .
d_call: .
cdr3_nt: TGTGCCAGCAGTGCCGGGACCGCGAATTCACCCCTCCACTTT
cdr3_aa: CASSAGTANSPLHF

j_call: TRBJ1-2
v_call: TRBV7-2
clone_size: .
d_call: TRBD1
cdr3_nt: TGTGCCAGCGCCCTCCGCCAAGGGACAGGGGATCGGGGCTACACCTTC
cdr3_aa: CASALRQGTGDRGYTF

j_call: TRBJ2-5
v_call: TRBV6-2/TRBV6-3
clone_size: many
d_call: .
cdr3_nt: TGTGCCAGCAGTTTCCTCCCCCAAGAGACCCAGTACTTC
cdr3_aa: CASSFLPQETQYF

j_call: TRBJ2-7
v_call: TRBV27
clone_size: .
d_call: .
cdr3_nt: TGTGCCAGCAGTTTATCGGAGGGGACCTACGAGCAGTACTTC
cdr3_aa: CASSLSEGTYEQYF

j_call: TRBJ2-4
v_call: TRBV19
clone_size: .
d_call: .
cdr3_nt: TGTGCCAGTAGTGGACCCGGGACCGCCAAAAACATTCAGTACTTC
cdr3_aa: CASSGPGTAKNIQYF

j_call: TRBJ2-2
v_call: TRBV29-1
clone_size: .
d_call: .
cdr3_nt: TGCAGCGTTGAAGTACGGAAGGTTAACACCGGGGAGCTGTTTTTT
cdr3_aa: CSVEVRKVNTGELFF

j_call: TRBJ2-7
v_call: TRBV7-2
clone_size: .
d_call: .
cdr3_nt: TGTGCCAGCAGCGCCGAGCTCCCCTACGAGCAGTACTTC
cdr3_aa: CASSAELPYEQYF

j_call: TRBJ2-2
v_call: TRBV7-9
clone_size: .
d_call: .
cdr3_nt: TGTGCCAGCAGCTTAGCTCACTACACCGGGGAGCTGTTTTTT
cdr3_aa: CASSLAHYTGELFF